This T cell receptor (beta chain) was sequenced in a study of CD8 T cells in ankylosing spondylitis. Researchers built TCR beta libraries using quantitative 5'-RACE with molecular barcodes. TCRdb recomputed calls from the 5' RACE reads with MiXCR, one row per CDR3 protein. The sample gives about 250,000 distinct CDR3 sequences, roughly a tenth of which show up once; about 2.8% is in the top ten. This clonotype was seen many times. What it binds is unknown. Study-wide findings and caveats: Characteristic, it appeared, of ankylosing spondylitis blood was a TCR beta motif of eight or nine highly homologous variants. Matched synovial fluid from ankylosing spondylitis patients was reported to be enriched for disease-linked clones.

The sequence was obtained from a male donor with ankylosing spondylitis or in good health (not recorded which). The specimen was blood, either unsorted or a sorted T cell fraction (not recorded which).

Here the CDR3 reads CASKGIGKNIQYF. The DNA for the CDR3 is TGTGCCAGCAAGGGTATTGGCAAAAACATTCAGTACTTC. The chain couples TRBV2 to TRBJ2-4; D ambiguous. The germline CDR1 and CDR2 sequences are SNHLY and FYNNEI. Trimming removed 7 bases from V and 3 bases from J, with 10 bases in between. CDR3 length: 13 amino acids. Variable domain in full (rest from reference TRBV2 and TRBJ2-4): EPEVTQTPSHQVTQMGQEVILRCVPISNHLYFYWYRQILGQKVEFLVSFYNNEISEKSEIFDDQFSVERPDGSNFTLKIRSTKLEDSAMYFCASKGIGKNIQYFGAGTRLSVL.